This TCR beta chain was obtained from a study of blood T cell repertoires in COVID-19. At the level of the study: COVID-19 samples from acute and convalescent phases originated in the United States, Italy and Spain.

CDR3 length: 16 amino acids. CDR1 is LGHDT, CDR2 YNNKEL, per germline (reference sequence). Trimming cost V 4 bases and J 0 bases; bases outside gene matches: 7. The repertoire was sequenced with immunoSEQ multiplex PCR; TCRdb's copy has only in-frame clones and lacks some. This sample yields 400,000 to 550,000 clones, of which approximately 90% are seen a single time; about 2% belongs to the top ten. This TCR was recovered from a woman between 18 and 30 years old with acute COVID-19. The source material was PBMCs or T cells enriched from blood (not recorded which). The chain links TRBV3-1 (or the pseudogene TRBV3-2) to TRBJ1-1, with 8 bases fitting TRBD1. The CDR3 DNA reads as TGTGCCAGCAGCCCTCGGACAGGGCCCATGAACACTGAAGCTTTCTTT. Protein product: CASSPRTGPMNTEAFF.